Presented here are 21 T cell receptor beta chains from one specimen sequenced in a study of blood T cell repertoires in COVID-19. Sequenced by immunoSEQ multiplex PCR; TCRdb stores in-frame clones only, minus some. The table has about 220,000 clones, roughly 85% seen once. Specimen: peripheral blood. The origin of the receptors is a woman in her 70s with COVID-19, enrolled during active disease.

The chain has TRBV6-1 and TRBJ1-1; D ambiguous. Germline CDR1 and CDR2: MNHNS and SASEGT. V lost 2 bases, J lost 4 bases, and 8 bases lay in between. The CDR3 runs 13 residues. Written as DNA, the CDR3 is TGTGCCAGCAGTGAAAACACAATCACTGAAGCTTTCTTT. It specifies CASSENTITEAFF.

The chain links TRBV7-8 to TRBJ1-2; the D gene is possibly TRBD1 (5 bases). CDR1 is SGHVS, CDR2 FQNEAQ, per germline. This CDR3 contains 14 residues. With 2 bases removed from V and 4 bases from J, the gap between germline ends came to 11 bases. This chain's CDR3 is CASSLSDRSYGYTF. The CDR3 DNA sequence: TGTGCCAGCAGCTTAAGTGACAGATCCTATGGCTACACCTTC.

This chain links TRBV12-3 or TRBV12-4 with TRBJ1-2; the match to TRBD1 covers 7 bases. This CDR3 has 13 amino acids. V trimming: 5 bases; J trimming: 4 bases; junction bases outside the gene matches: 4. CDR3 sequence: CASSRGTAYGYTF. CDR3 DNA: TGTGCCAGCAGTCGTGGGACAGCCTATGGCTACACCTTC.

This sequence joins TRBV19 and TRBJ1-5; D remains unclear. The germline CDR1 and CDR2 sequences are LNHDA and SQIVND (reference sequence). Trimming cost V 2 bases and J 3 bases, with 11 bases left between them. The CDR3 has 15 amino acids. CDR3 sequence: CASSILMGPNQPQHF. In DNA, the CDR3 is TGTGCCAGTAGTATACTCATGGGCCCCAATCAGCCCCAGCATTTT. Using reference TRBV19 and TRBJ1-5 for the parts outside the CDR3, the full variable domain is DGGITQSPKYLFRKEGQNVTLSCEQNLNHDAMYWYRQDPGQGLRLIYYSQIVNDFQKGDIAEGYSVSREKKESFPLTVTSAQKNPTAFYLCASSILMGPNQPQHFGDGTRLSIL.

The chain joins TRBV19 to TRBJ2-3; TRBD2 matches at 15 bases. Trimming took 4 bases from V and 4 from J; bases not matched to a gene: 3. This CDR3 is 16 amino acids long. Germline V gene sequence: CDR1 LNHDA, CDR2 SQIVND (reference sequence). The CDR3 sequence is CASSTGLAGGPDTQYF. CDR3 DNA: TGTGCCAGTAGTACCGGACTAGCGGGGGGGCCAGATACGCAGTATTTT.

This sequence joins TRBV6-6 and TRBJ1-1; TRBD1 matches at 8 bases. With V trimmed by 6 bases and J by 4 bases, 4 bases remained unmatched. CDR3 size: 13 residues. Germline CDR1 MNHNY, CDR2 SVGAGI (reference sequence). CDR3 loop: CASSLDRVTEAFF. CDR3 nucleotide sequence: TGTGCCAGCAGCCTGGACAGGGTCACTGAAGCTTTCTTT.

The chain couples TRBV11-2 to TRBJ2-7, with TRBD1 matching over 8 bases. Trimming cost V 1 base and J 2 bases; bases outside gene matches: 4. The CDR3 consists of 15 residues. Germline V lookup: CDR1 SGHAT, CDR2 FQNNGV. As DNA, the CDR3 is TGTGCCAGCAGCTTAGCGGCGACAGGGGCCTACGAGCAGTACTTC. Its translation is CASSLAATGAYEQYF.

A remark on this clone: Different DNA sequences within this sample yield the same CDR3. The chain recombines TRBV6-5 with TRBJ2-1; D is possibly TRBD1 (6 bases). Germline V lookup: CDR1 MNHEY, CDR2 SVGAGI. V lost 7 bases and J lost 4, with 14 bases in between. The CDR3 is 14 residues long. In nucleotides, the CDR3 is TGTGCCAGCAATCTTGGACAGTATTACAATGAGCAGTTCTTC. The encoded protein is CASNLGQYYNEQFF.

The J gene is TRBJ2-7, the V gene TRBV18; the D is unclear. V dropped 1 base and J dropped 2 bases, with 9 bases sitting between them. Germline-derived CDR1 and CDR2 are KGHSH and LQKENI. The CDR3 consists of 14 residues. CDR3: CASSPLPVTYEQYF. The CDR3 DNA reads TGTGCCAGCTCACCACTTCCAGTGACCTACGAGCAGTACTTC.

The chain carries TRBV5-5 and TRBJ1-2, with D possibly being TRBD1 (5 bases). The CDR3 extends over 15 amino acids. Germline V CDR1 and CDR2: SGHKS, YYEKEE (reference sequence). V was shortened by 4 bases and J by 7 bases, with 20 bases between the two germline ends. The CDR3 DNA reads TGTGCCAGCAGCCGGGCGGAGGGGCGACGGTTTGGCTACACCTTC. This codes for CASSRAEGRRFGYTF. The whole variable domain, filled in from reference TRBV5-5 and TRBJ1-2, reads DAGVTQSPTHLIKTRGQQVTLRCSPISGHKSVSWYQQVLGQGPQFIFQYYEKEERGRGNFPDRFSARQFPNYSSELNVNALLLGDSALYLCASSRAEGRRFGYTFGSGTRLTVV.

V and J are TRBV6-5 and TRBJ2-3, with 7 positions matching TRBD2. The CDR3 covers 15 residues. Germline loops: CDR1 MNHEY, CDR2 SVGAGI. The V and J ends lost 4 bases and 2 bases, in that order; junction bases with no gene match: 6. CDR3 residues: CASSSSGGNTDTQYF. In DNA form, the CDR3 reads TGTGCCAGCAGTTCTAGCGGAGGGAACACAGATACGCAGTATTTT.

This clone was counted a single time. The chain combines TRBV9 with TRBJ2-1; unclear D gene. This CDR3 is 14 amino acids long. Trimming took 0 bases from V and 5 from J, leaving 9 bases between them. Germline CDR1 reads SGDLS; CDR2 reads YYNGEE. This CDR3 reads CASSVAAQHNEQFF. The CDR3 region has the DNA TGTGCCAGCAGCGTAGCCGCACAGCACAATGAGCAGTTCTTC.

This clone has only a few counts. This chain links TRBV11-3 with TRBJ2-5, with a weak D call TRBD2 (6 bases). Germline loops: CDR1 SGHNT, CDR2 YENEEA. Trimming took 5 bases from V and 1 from J, leaving 14 bases between them. The CDR3 spans 15 residues. The CDR3 sequence is CASSPGLGGQETQYF. The CDR3 bases are TGTGCCAGCAGCCCCGGCCTCGGGGGCCAAGAGACCCAGTACTTC.

This sequence joins TRBV11-3 and TRBJ2-7; 7 nucleotides agree with TRBD2. J was trimmed by 5 bases and V by 3 bases; bases with no gene match: 10. Germline CDR1 and CDR2: SGHNT and YENEEA. The CDR3 loop spans 15 amino acids. DNA for the CDR3: TGTGCCAGCAGCTTTCTGCCAGCGGGGATCCACGAGCAGTACTTC. Its protein is CASSFLPAGIHEQYF.

The chain joins TRBV7-9 to TRBJ2-7, with TRBD1 matching 9 bases. This CDR3 is built from 16 residues. Per the germline V gene, CDR1 is SEHNR and CDR2 is FQNEAQ (reference sequence). J gave up 4 bases and V 1 base, and 8 bases lay outside the gene matches. The CDR3: CASSLGGTGSSYEQYF. The DNA of the CDR3 is TGTGCCAGCAGCTTAGGAGGGACAGGGTCTTCGTACGAGCAGTACTTC.

The chain has TRBV5-8 and TRBJ1-5; maybe TRBD1 (5 bases). V was pared by 0 bases and J by 4 bases, with 11 bases between. CDR1 is SGHTS and CDR2 is YDEGEE in the germline V gene. The CDR3 is 15 amino acids. CDR3 sequence reads: CASSLGQLLNQPQHF. The DNA of the CDR3 is TGTGCCAGCAGCTTGGGACAGCTGCTTAATCAGCCCCAGCATTTT. The full variable domain, rest sourced from reference TRBV5-8 and TRBJ1-5, is EAGVTQSPTHLIKTRGQQATLRCSPISGHTSVYWYQQALGLGLQFLLWYDEGEERNRGNFPPRFSGRQFPNYSSELNVNALELEDSALYLCASSLGQLLNQPQHFGDGTRLSIL.

The J gene is TRBJ2-3, the V gene TRBV3-1 (or the pseudogene TRBV3-2), with 10 bases lining up with TRBD2. Per germline, CDR1 LGHDT and CDR2 YNNKEL (reference sequence). J was trimmed by 3 bases and V by 4 bases; bases with no gene match: 4. The CDR3 contains 15 residues. CDR3 DNA sequence: TGTGCCAGCAGCCCGCCGGGACTAGCGACAGATACGCAGTATTTT. Encoded protein: CASSPPGLATDTQYF.

The chain has TRBV3-1 (or the pseudogene TRBV3-2) and TRBJ1-5; 7 nucleotides agree with TRBD1. This CDR3 comprises 15 residues. In germline, CDR1 is LGHDT, CDR2 YNNKEL (reference sequence). V dropped 4 bases and J dropped 0; count of bases not matched to a gene: 3. The CDR3 loop is CASSPGQTSNQPQHF. The CDR3 DNA is TGTGCCAGCAGCCCGGGACAGACTAGCAATCAGCCCCAGCATTTT.

This CDR3 is CASSLGGTGVKLFF. The CDR3 DNA follows: TGTGCCAGCAGCTTGGGTGGGACTGGGGTAAAACTGTTTTTT. V is TRBV11-2 and J is TRBJ1-4; D is perhaps TRBD1 (5 bases). V lost 3 bases to trimming and J lost 10 bases, with 15 bases between them. CDR1 and CDR2 (germline): SGHAT, FQNNGV. The CDR3 covers 14 residues.

The V call is TRBV5-5, the J call TRBJ1-6; maybe TRBD1 (6 bases). V was pared by 4 bases and J by 10 bases, with 21 bases between. This CDR3 spans 16 amino acids. CDR1 and CDR2 (germline): SGHKS, YYEKEE (reference sequence). CDR3 protein: CASSQPLRGSKSPLHF. CDR3 nucleotides: TGTGCCAGCAGCCAGCCACTCAGGGGTTCAAAATCACCCCTCCACTTT.

This chain connects TRBV19 to TRBJ2-2, with 9 bases lining up with TRBD2. This CDR3 spans 14 amino acids. CDR1 and CDR2 (germline): LNHDA, SQIVND (reference sequence). V lost 10 bases, J lost 3 bases, and 6 bases stayed unmatched. CDR3 amino acids: CATSGEGDTGELFF. In DNA, the CDR3 is TGTGCCACTAGCGGGGAGGGGGACACCGGGGAGCTGTTTTTT.